A single sample gave rise to the 28 T cell receptor beta chains below, sequenced in a study of blood T cell repertoires in COVID-19. Repertoires were generated with immunoSEQ multiplex PCR, while TCRdb's copy carries only in-frame clones and drops some. The sample holds fewer than 350,000 clones, about 89% seen once. The sequencing input was PBMCs or T cells enriched from blood (not recorded which). All receptors come from a woman in her thirties or forties who had recovered from COVID-19.

The chain employs TRBV11-3 and TRBJ2-1; maybe TRBD1 (6 bases). CDR1 SGHNT and CDR2 YENEEA come from the germline V gene. Trimming took 0 bases from V and 6 from J, leaving 9 bases between them. There are 14 residues in the CDR3. CDR3 loop: CASSLDLGGNEQFF. CDR3 bases: TGTGCCAGCAGCTTAGATCTAGGGGGCAATGAGCAGTTCTTC. The full variable domain, its missing parts supplied by reference TRBV11-3 and TRBJ2-1, is EAGVVQSPRYKIIEKKQPVAFWCNPISGHNTLYWYLQNLGQGPELLIRYENEEAVDDSQLPKDRFSAERLKGVDSTLKIQPAELGDSAVYLCASSLDLGGNEQFFGPGTRLTVL.

The chain carries TRBV9 and TRBJ2-1; a weak D match, TRBD1 (5 bases). Germline assignment: CDR1 SGDLS and CDR2 YYNGEE. V lost 0 bases to trimming and J lost 6 bases, with 19 bases between them. This CDR3 region has 17 residues. CDR3 amino acids: CASSVARRSGIGNEQFF. The CDR3 DNA sequence: TGTGCCAGCAGCGTAGCGCGGCGGTCAGGGATCGGCAATGAGCAGTTCTTC.

The chain couples TRBV6-2 or TRBV6-3 to TRBJ2-2; 10 bases map to TRBD2. J gave up 1 base and V 4 bases, and 3 bases lay outside the gene matches. The V gene's germline CDR1 is MNHEY and CDR2 SVGEGT. The length of the CDR3 is 16 residues. CDR3: CASSSLAGENTGELFF. CDR3 coding DNA: TGTGCCAGCAGTTCTCTAGCGGGAGAGAACACCGGGGAGCTGTTTTTT.

This rearrangement joins TRBV18 to TRBJ1-4; TRBD1 agrees at 7 bases. This CDR3 is built from 15 residues. CDR1 is KGHSH and CDR2 is LQKENI in the germline V gene. V lost 5 bases to trimming and J lost 8 bases; unmatched junction nucleotides: 11. The CDR3 reads CASSSGDSMREKLFF. For the CDR3, the DNA is TGTGCCAGCTCATCCGGGGACAGCATGAGGGAAAAACTGTTTTTT.

The J gene is TRBJ1-5, the V gene TRBV9; TRBD1 agrees at 7 bases. Per the germline V gene, CDR1 is SGDLS and CDR2 is YYNGEE. With V trimmed by 3 bases and J by 4 bases, 4 bases remained unmatched. The CDR3 is 14 residues long. The CDR3 loop is CASSEGGQNQPQHF. CDR3 coding DNA: TGTGCCAGCAGCGAGGGGGGACAGAATCAGCCCCAGCATTTT.

A single count supports this clone. The chain has TRBV28 and TRBJ1-2; D remains unclear. Trimming pared 6 bases from V and 7 bases from J, leaving 9 bases between. CDR1 is MDHEN and CDR2 is SYDVKM in the germline V gene. The CDR3 is 11 residues long. CDR3 in amino acids: CASRDSRGYTF. CDR3 in DNA: TGTGCCAGCAGAGACTCCCGTGGCTACACCTTC.

This clone appeared a single time. The V and J genes are TRBV7-2 and TRBJ1-6; 10 positions agree with TRBD1. The germline V gene has CDR1 SGHTA and CDR2 FQGNSA. V lost 1 base to trimming and J lost 12 bases; unmatched junction nucleotides: 6. The CDR3 length is 15 residues. The CDR3 region has the DNA TGTGCCAGCAGCTTAGTGGGACAGGGGCCCAAACCCCTCCACTTT. Its translation: CASSLVGQGPKPLHF.

The chain joins TRBV7-3 to TRBJ2-3; TRBD2 agrees at 9 bases. This CDR3 contains 15 residues. The J segment lost 2 bases and the V segment lost 3 bases, leaving 3 bases of the junction unmatched. Germline V gene lookup returns CDR1 SGHTA and CDR2 FQGTGA. The DNA for the CDR3 is TGTGCCAGCAGCTTGGGACTAGCAGTCACAGATACGCAGTATTTT. This translates into CASSLGLAVTDTQYF.

This chain connects TRBV24-1 to TRBJ1-2; weak D call: TRBD1 (6 bases). V lost 6 bases and J lost 8, with 21 bases in between. The CDR3 sequence is 15 residues long. Looked up from germline, CDR1 is KGHDR and CDR2 is SFDVKD. The CDR3 nucleotides are TGTGCCACCAGTTCCGGACAGCCCCTTAGTGAGGGCTACACCTTC. Protein: CATSSGQPLSEGYTF.

V usage is TRBV27 and J usage is TRBJ2-7, with D possibly matching TRBD1 (5 bases). V was trimmed by 3 bases and J by 5 bases, leaving 11 bases between them. The CDR3 extends over 13 amino acids. Germline V CDR1 and CDR2: MNHEY, SMNVEV (reference sequence). The CDR3 spells CASSFSRVNEQYF. The CDR3 region has the DNA TGTGCCAGCAGTTTCTCCAGGGTAAACGAGCAGTACTTC.

The V call is TRBV7-2, the J call TRBJ1-6, with D possibly being TRBD1 (5 bases). The CDR3 consists of 15 residues. The germline CDR1 and CDR2 sequences are SGHTA and FQGNSA. V dropped 3 bases and J dropped 9 bases, with 15 bases sitting between them. The CDR3 loop is CASSLAAGKGSPLHF. CDR3 DNA: TGTGCCAGCAGCTTGGCGGCAGGGAAGGGTTCACCCCTCCACTTT.

The CDR3 here is CASSLFGPMNTEAFF. The CDR3 DNA sequence: TGTGCCAGCAGTTTGTTTGGGCCGATGAACACTGAAGCTTTCTTT. The chain uses TRBV28 and TRBJ1-1; D is uncertain. The CDR3 consists of 15 residues. Germline V gives CDR1 MDHEN, CDR2 SYDVKM. V lost 3 bases, J lost 0 bases, and 11 bases lay in between. Filled out from reference TRBV28 and TRBJ1-1, the complete variable domain reads DVKVTQSSRYLVKRTGEKVFLECVQDMDHENMFWYRQDPGLGLRLIYFSYDVKMKEKGDIPEGYSVSREKKERFSLILESASTNQTSMYLCASSLFGPMNTEAFFGQGTRLTVV.

The chain combines TRBV7-9 with TRBJ2-2, with 14 bases lining up with TRBD2. V gave up 2 bases and J gave up 7 bases; unmatched junction bases: 6. The CDR3 loop spans 17 amino acids. Germline lookup yields CDR1 SEHNR and CDR2 FQNEAQ (reference sequence). CDR3 sequence (DNA): TGTGCCAGCAGCTTACCCCGGACTAGCGGGGGGTTCGGGGAGCTGTTTTTT. It codes for CASSLPRTSGGFGELFF. The variable domain in full, completed from reference TRBV7-9 and TRBJ2-2, reads DTGVSQNPRHKITKRGQNVTFRCDPISEHNRLYWYRQTLGQGPEFLTYFQNEAQLEKSRLLSDRFSAERPKGSFSTLEIQRTEQGDSAMYLCASSLPRTSGGFGELFFGEGSRLTVL.

The CDR3 region has the DNA TGTGCCAGCAGTTACTCGAGTAAAGAAAAACTGTTTTTT. The encoded protein is CASSYSSKEKLFF. The chain carries TRBV6-2 or TRBV6-3 and TRBJ1-4; unclear D gene. Trimming took off 0 bases at V and 8 bases at J, with 7 bases between the two ends. This CDR3 region has 13 residues. The germline V gene encodes CDR1 MNHEY and CDR2 SVGEGT.

The CDR3, as DNA: TGTGCCAGCAGTAGCGACACAGATACGCAGTATTTT. Its protein is CASSSDTDTQYF. The rearrangement links TRBV6-5 to TRBJ2-3; unclear D gene. Germline CDR1 MNHEY, CDR2 SVGAGI. The CDR3 sequence is 12 residues long. Trimming removed 5 bases at V and 2 bases at J, with 5 bases between.

This sequence joins TRBV7-9 and TRBJ1-6; the D is unclear. Deletions cut 1 base from V and 7 bases from J, with 8 bases between. Germline V gives CDR1 SEHNR, CDR2 FQNEAQ (reference sequence). The CDR3 loop spans 14 amino acids. The CDR3 bases are TGTGCCAGCAGCTTAGAAACGGGAAATTCACCCCTCCACTTT. It specifies CASSLETGNSPLHF.

This sequence joins TRBV10-3 and TRBJ2-5, with D possibly matching TRBD2 (5 bases). The CDR3 extends over 15 amino acids. Trimming shortened V by 2 bases and J by 4 bases, and 14 bases separated the two germline ends. CDR1 is ENHRY and CDR2 is SYGVKD in the germline V gene. The CDR3 nucleotides are TGTGCCATCAGTGAGCCCTTAACGGGATTAGAGACCCAGTACTTC. Protein product: CAISEPLTGLETQYF.

The V and J genes are TRBV19 and TRBJ2-7; TRBD2 aligns across 7 bases. The germline V gene encodes CDR1 LNHDA and CDR2 SQIVND (reference sequence). The CDR3 length is 15 residues. J was trimmed by 6 bases and V by 0 bases; bases with no gene match: 8. The CDR3 spells CASSIDPGGVSEQYF. DNA of the CDR3: TGTGCCAGTAGTATAGATCCGGGAGGTGTATCCGAGCAGTACTTC.

The rearrangement uses TRBV5-1 and TRBJ1-5; 7 bases align to TRBD1. CDR1 is SGHRS and CDR2 is YFSETQ in the germline V gene. This CDR3 comprises 13 residues. Trimming cost V 2 bases and J 7 bases; bases outside gene matches: 3. The CDR3, as DNA: TGCGCCAGCAGCTTCCGACAGGGCCAGCCCCAGCATTTT. Translated: CASSFRQGQPQHF.

The genes are TRBV5-8 and TRBJ1-4; the match to TRBD1 covers 8 bases. This CDR3 is 16 amino acids long. CDR1 and CDR2 from the germline V gene are SGHTS and YDEGEE. V gave up 3 bases and J gave up 0 bases; unmatched junction bases: 4. CDR3 bases: TGTGCCAGCAGCTCAGGACAGGGAGCAACTAATGAAAAACTGTTTTTT. As protein: CASSSGQGATNEKLFF.

The chain recombines TRBV19 with TRBJ2-7; D is possibly TRBD1 (5 bases). Germline V gives CDR1 LNHDA, CDR2 SQIVND (reference sequence). V gave up 4 bases and J gave up 1 base, with 11 bases separating them. The CDR3 length is 14 residues. For the CDR3, the DNA is TGTGCCAGTAGTAAAGGGGCCCCTTCCTACGAGCAGTACTTC. Translation: CASSKGAPSYEQYF.

This clone was counted once. This sequence joins TRBV12-3 or TRBV12-4 and TRBJ1-5; D unclear. Trimming left V 5 bases short and J 4 bases short, with 9 bases between. The CDR3 totals 13 residues. The CDR3 bases are TGTGCCAGCAGTCTCTGGCTGAATCAGCCCCAGCATTTT. It translates to CASSLWLNQPQHF.

The V gene is TRBV18, the J gene TRBJ2-5; D is unclear. The V gene lost 2 bases and the J gene lost 2 bases, with 9 bases spanning the gap. Germline V gene sequence: CDR1 KGHSH, CDR2 LQKENI. This CDR3 has 14 residues. CDR3 sequence: CASSPIPVQETQYF. The CDR3 bases are TGTGCCAGCTCACCAATCCCGGTTCAAGAGACCCAGTACTTC. Full variable domain (remainder filled in from reference TRBV18 and TRBJ2-5): NAGVMQNPRHLVRRRGQEARLRCSPMKGHSHVYWYRQLPEEGLKFMVYLQKENIIDESGMPKERFSAEFPKEGPSILRIQQVVRGDSAAYFCASSPIPVQETQYFGPGTRLLVL.

The chain has TRBV18 and TRBJ2-1; 10 bases match TRBD2. This CDR3 has 18 residues. The junction had 15 bases not matched to a gene; V was cut back by 1 base and J by 9 bases. In germline, CDR1 is KGHSH, CDR2 LQKENI. The CDR3 protein is CASSPLGASGSNTGEQFF. Here the CDR3 DNA reads TGTGCCAGCTCACCACTGGGGGCTAGCGGGAGTAACACCGGTGAGCAGTTCTTC.

This clone was found many times. The genes are TRBV5-3 and TRBJ1-5; D is ambiguous. TRBV5-3 is an ORF; its function is uncertain. V lost 2 bases to trimming and J lost 2 bases, with 20 bases between them. The CDR3 spans 18 residues. The CDR3: CARSFGRCQRSCNQPQHF. The CDR3 bases are TGTGCCAGAAGCTTTGGGCGCTGCCAGAGATCTTGCAATCAGCCCCAGCATTTT.

This rearrangement joins TRBV5-1 to TRBJ2-5; 11 nucleotides line up with TRBD2. Germline V gene sequence: CDR1 SGHRS, CDR2 YFSETQ. The V gene end was trimmed by 2 bases and the J gene end by 1 base; junction bases not matched to a gene: 4. The CDR3 has 16 amino acids. The CDR3: CASSFGLAGTQETQYF. The CDR3 nucleotides are TGCGCCAGCAGCTTCGGACTAGCGGGTACCCAAGAGACCCAGTACTTC.

This clone was counted a single time. The V call is TRBV4-3, the J call TRBJ1-1; no reliable D call. V dropped 1 base and J dropped 6 bases, with 18 bases sitting between them. Germline CDR1 is LGHNA and CDR2 is YSLEER. This CDR3 comprises 16 residues. The CDR3 loop reads CASSQGGGRLRAEAFF. The CDR3 DNA reads TGCGCCAGCAGCCAAGGGGGAGGGCGACTAAGGGCTGAAGCTTTCTTT.

The chain couples TRBV5-1 to TRBJ2-7; the match to TRBD2 covers 13 bases. The CDR3 is 17 amino acids. V lost 2 bases to trimming and J lost 3 bases; unmatched junction nucleotides: 8. Germline V CDR1 and CDR2: SGHRS, YFSETQ. CDR3 DNA sequence: TGCGCCAGCAGCTTAGGTACTAGCGGGGGGGCGATCTACGAGCAGTACTTC. Its translation is CASSLGTSGGAIYEQYF.